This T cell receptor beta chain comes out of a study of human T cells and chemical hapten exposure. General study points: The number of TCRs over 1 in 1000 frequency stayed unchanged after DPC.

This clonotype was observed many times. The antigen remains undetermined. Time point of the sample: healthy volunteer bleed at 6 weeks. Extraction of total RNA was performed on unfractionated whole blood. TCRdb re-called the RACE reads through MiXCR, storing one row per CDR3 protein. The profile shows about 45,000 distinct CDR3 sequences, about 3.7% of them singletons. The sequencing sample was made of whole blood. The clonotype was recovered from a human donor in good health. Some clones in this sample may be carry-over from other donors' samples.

This CDR3 is CASSSRLSSYEQYF. As DNA, the CDR3 is TGCGCCAGCAGCTCCCGTCTAAGCTCCTACGAGCAGTACTTC. V and J are TRBV5-1 and TRBJ2-7, with D uncertain. Trimming stripped 3 bases from V and 0 bases from J, with 10 bases between. Looked up from germline, CDR1 is SGHRS and CDR2 is YFSETQ. The CDR3 is 14 residues long. Based on the CDR3 plus reference TRBV5-1 and TRBJ2-7, the full variable domain is KAGVTQTPRYLIKTRGQQVTLSCSPISGHRSVSWYQQTPGQGLQFLFEYFSETQRNKGNFPGRFSGRQFSNSRSEMNVSTLELGDSALYLCASSSRLSSYEQYFGPGTRLTVT.